This T cell receptor (beta chain) was sequenced during a study of control samples from healthy donors and cancer patients. TCRdb keeps only in-frame clones here, not all; method: immunoSEQ multiplex PCR. The sample contains 45,000 to 65,000 clones, roughly 86% of which appear only once. Germline V gene sequence: CDR1 KGHSH, CDR2 LQKENI. The CDR3 runs to 24 residues. Trimming cost V 3 bases and J 0 bases, with 35 bases left between them. Sequencing input: PBMCs. This clonotype originated in a man between 45 and 60 years old with head and neck cancer. V and J are TRBV18 and TRBJ1-4; a possible D gene is TRBD1 (6 bases). CDR3 DNA: TGTGCCAGCTCACCCACCAACCTTAAGTGGGACACTACCCCCTCGGGGTCAACTAATGAAAAACTGTTTTTT. This sequence encodes CASSPTNLKWDTTPSGSTNEKLFF.